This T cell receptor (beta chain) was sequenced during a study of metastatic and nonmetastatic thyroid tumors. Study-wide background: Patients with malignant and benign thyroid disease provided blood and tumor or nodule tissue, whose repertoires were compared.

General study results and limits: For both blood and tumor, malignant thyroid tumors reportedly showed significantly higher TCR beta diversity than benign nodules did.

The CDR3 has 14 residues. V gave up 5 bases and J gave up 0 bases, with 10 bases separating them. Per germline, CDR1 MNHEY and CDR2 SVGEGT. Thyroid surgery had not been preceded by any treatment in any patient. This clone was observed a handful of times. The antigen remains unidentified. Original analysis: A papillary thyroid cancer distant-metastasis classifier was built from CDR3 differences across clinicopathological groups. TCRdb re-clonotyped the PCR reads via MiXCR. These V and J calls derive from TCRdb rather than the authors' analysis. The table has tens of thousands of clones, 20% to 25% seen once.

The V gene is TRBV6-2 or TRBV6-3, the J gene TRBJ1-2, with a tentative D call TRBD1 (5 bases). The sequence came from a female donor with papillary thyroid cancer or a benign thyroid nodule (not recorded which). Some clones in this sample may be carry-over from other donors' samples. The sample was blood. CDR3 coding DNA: TGTGCCAGCAGTCAGGGACTCTCTAACTATGGCTACACCTTC. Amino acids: CASSQGLSNYGYTF.